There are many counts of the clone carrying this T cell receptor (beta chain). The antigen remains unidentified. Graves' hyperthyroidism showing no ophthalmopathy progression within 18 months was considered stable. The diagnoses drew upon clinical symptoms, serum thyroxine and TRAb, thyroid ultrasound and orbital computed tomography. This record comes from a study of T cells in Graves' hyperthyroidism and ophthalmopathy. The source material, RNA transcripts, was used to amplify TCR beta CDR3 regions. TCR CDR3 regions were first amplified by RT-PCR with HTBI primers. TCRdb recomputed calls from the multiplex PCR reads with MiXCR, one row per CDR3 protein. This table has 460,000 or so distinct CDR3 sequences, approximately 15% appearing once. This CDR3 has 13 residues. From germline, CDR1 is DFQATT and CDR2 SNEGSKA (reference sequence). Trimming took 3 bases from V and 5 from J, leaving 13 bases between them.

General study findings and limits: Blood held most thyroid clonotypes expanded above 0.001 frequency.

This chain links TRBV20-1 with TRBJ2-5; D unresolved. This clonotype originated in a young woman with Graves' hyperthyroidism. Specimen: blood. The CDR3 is CSARGKRWETQYF. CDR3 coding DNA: TGCAGTGCTAGGGGGAAGCGATGGGAGACCCAGTACTTC.